This T cell receptor (beta chain) was documented in a study of blood T cell repertoires in COVID-19. In the study overall: Acute and convalescent COVID-19 specimens originated in the United States, Italy and Spain. From T cells, B-cell-depleted T cells, or PBMCs came the material, which was cDNA or gDNA.

How the authors handled the data: Cell counts per sample came from amplifying reference gene primers. This table comes from immunoSEQ multiplex PCR, and its TCRdb copy is limited to in-frame clones, with some not included. Clone size and the V and J calls come from that table; the DNA yielded D and trimming. The table shows 210,000 or so clones, with roughly 78% occurring only once. The CDR3 has 15 amino acids. The V segment lost 4 bases and the J segment 11 bases; nucleotides outside the gene matches: 9. Germline V lookup: CDR1 SGDLS, CDR2 YYNGEE. The sequenced material came from peripheral blood. The origin of this receptor is a woman older than 75 with active or convalescent COVID-19. This chain connects TRBV9 to TRBJ2-1, with TRBD2 identical over 13 bases. The CDR3 reads CASSSRTSGGLKQFF. The CDR3 bases are TGTGCCAGCAGCTCTCGGACTAGCGGGGGATTAAAGCAGTTCTTC.